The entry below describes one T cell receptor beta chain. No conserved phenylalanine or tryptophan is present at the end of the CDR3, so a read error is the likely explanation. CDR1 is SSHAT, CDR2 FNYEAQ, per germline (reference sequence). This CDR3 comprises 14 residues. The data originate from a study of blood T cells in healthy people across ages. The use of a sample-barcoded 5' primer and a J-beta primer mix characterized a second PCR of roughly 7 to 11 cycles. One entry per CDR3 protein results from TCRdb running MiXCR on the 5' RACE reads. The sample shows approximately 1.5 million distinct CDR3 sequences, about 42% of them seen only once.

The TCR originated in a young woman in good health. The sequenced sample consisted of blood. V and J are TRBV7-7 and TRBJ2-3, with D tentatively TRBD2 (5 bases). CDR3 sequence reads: CASSASGYTDTQYS. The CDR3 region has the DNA TGTGCTAGCAGCGCCAGCGGTTACACAGATACGCAGTATTCT.